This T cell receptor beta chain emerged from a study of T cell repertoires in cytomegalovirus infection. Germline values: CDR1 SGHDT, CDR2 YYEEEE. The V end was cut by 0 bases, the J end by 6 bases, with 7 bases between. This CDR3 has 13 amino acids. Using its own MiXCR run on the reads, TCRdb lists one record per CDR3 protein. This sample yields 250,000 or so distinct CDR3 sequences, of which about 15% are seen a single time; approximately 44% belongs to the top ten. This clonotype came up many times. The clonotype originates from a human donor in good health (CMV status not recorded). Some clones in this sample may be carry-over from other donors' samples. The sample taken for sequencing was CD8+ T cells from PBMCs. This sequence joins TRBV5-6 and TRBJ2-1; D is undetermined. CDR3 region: CASSLASRNEQFF. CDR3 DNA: TGTGCCAGCAGCTTGGCTAGTCGCAATGAGCAGTTCTTC. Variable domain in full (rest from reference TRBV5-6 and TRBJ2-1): DAGVTQSPTHLIKTRGQQVTLRCSPKSGHDTVSWYQQALGQGPQFIFQYYEEEERQRGNFPDRFSGHQFPNYSSELNVNALLLGDSALYLCASSLASRNEQFFGPGTRLTVL.